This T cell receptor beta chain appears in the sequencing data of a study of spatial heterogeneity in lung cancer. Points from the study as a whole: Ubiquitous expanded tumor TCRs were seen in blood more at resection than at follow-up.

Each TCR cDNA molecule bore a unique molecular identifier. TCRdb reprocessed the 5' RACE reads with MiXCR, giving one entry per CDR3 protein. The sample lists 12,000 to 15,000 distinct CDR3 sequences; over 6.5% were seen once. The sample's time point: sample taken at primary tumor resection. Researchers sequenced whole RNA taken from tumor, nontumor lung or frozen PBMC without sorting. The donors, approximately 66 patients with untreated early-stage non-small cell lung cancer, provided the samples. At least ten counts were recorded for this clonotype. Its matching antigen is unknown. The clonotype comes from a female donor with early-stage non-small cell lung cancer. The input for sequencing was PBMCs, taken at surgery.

In nucleotides, the CDR3 is TGCGCCAGCAGCCATTACGCCGGGACTAGCGAGCAGTACTTC. Amino acid sequence: CASSHYAGTSEQYF. V is TRBV10-2 and J is TRBJ2-7; 8 bases fit TRBD2. The trim removed 6 bases at V and 6 bases at J, leaving 10 bases unmatched. The CDR3 extends over 14 amino acids. Germline assignment: CDR1 WSHSY and CDR2 SAAADI.